This T cell receptor (beta chain) was observed in a study of blood T cell repertoires in COVID-19. Study information: Sites in the United States, Italy and Spain provided acute and convalescent COVID-19 samples.

Per the study methods: By means of reference gene primer amplification, nucleated cell counts were estimated. Only in-frame clones appear in the TCRdb table, and some are missing; sequencing was by immunoSEQ multiplex PCR. That table is the source of V, J and clone size, and D and trimming were worked out from the DNA. The sample has about 140,000 clones, about 81% seen once. The CDR3 sequence is 14 residues long. Germline loops: CDR1 MDHEN, CDR2 SYDVKM. After removal of 7 bases from V and 7 bases from J, the junction contained 9 bases not matched to a gene. Sample: peripheral blood. The source is a woman older than 75 with acute or convalescent COVID-19. The genes are TRBV28 and TRBJ2-1, with 8 bases matching TRBD2. The CDR3 region is CASKSGTRLNEQFF. In nucleotides, the CDR3 is TGTGCCAGCAAATCCGGGACTAGACTTAATGAGCAGTTCTTC. Supplemented by reference TRBV28 and TRBJ2-1, the full variable domain reads DVKVTQSSRYLVKRTGEKVFLECVQDMDHENMFWYRQDPGLGLRLIYFSYDVKMKEKGDIPEGYSVSREKKERFSLILESASTNQTSMYLCASKSGTRLNEQFFGPGTRLTVL.